This T cell receptor beta chain stems from a study of CD8 T cells in Susac syndrome. This CDR3 region has 11 residues. Trimming pared 5 bases from V and 2 bases from J, leaving 4 bases between. Reverse transcription of 0.5 to 1 ug RNA was performed with random hexamers. The TCR beta CDR3 was amplified by immunoSEQ multiplex PCR across 54 Vbeta, 13 Jbeta. A single record per CDR3 protein comes from TCRdb applying MiXCR to the immunoSEQ multiplex PCR reads. Here the sample spans around 190,000 distinct CDR3 sequences, about 93% being singletons. The specimen sequenced was CD4+ T cells from PBMCs. This sequence was found in a human donor in good health. The V gene is TRBV12-3 or TRBV12-4, the J gene TRBJ2-7; D remains ambiguous. The CDR3 region has the DNA TGTGCCAGCAGTAAGACCTACGAGCAGTACTTC. This gives the protein CASSKTYEQYF.